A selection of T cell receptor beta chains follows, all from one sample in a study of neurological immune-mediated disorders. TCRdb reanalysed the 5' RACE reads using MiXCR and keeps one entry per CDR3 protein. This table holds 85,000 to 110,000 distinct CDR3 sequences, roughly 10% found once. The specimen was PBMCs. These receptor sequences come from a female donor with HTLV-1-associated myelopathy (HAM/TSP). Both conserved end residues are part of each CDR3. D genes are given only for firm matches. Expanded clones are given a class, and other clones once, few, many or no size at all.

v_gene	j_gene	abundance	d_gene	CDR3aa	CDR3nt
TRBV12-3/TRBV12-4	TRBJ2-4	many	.	CASSPPSAKNIQYF	TGTGCCAGCAGTCCCCCTTCAGCCAAAAACATTCAGTACTTC
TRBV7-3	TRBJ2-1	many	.	CASSFRVLDEQFF	TGTGCCAGCAGCTTCAGGGTACTCGATGAGCAGTTCTTC
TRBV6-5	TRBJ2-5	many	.	CASSTRNRARQSRTQYF	TGTGCCAGCAGCACCCGAAACCGGGCCAGGCAGTCTAGGACCCAGTACTTC
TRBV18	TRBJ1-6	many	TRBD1	CASSGTGDSPLHF	TGTGCCAGCTCTGGGACAGGAGATTCACCCCTCCACTTT
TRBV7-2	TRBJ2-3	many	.	CASSLPTSNTDTQYF	TGTGCCAGCAGCTTACCCACTAGCAACACAGATACGCAGTATTTT
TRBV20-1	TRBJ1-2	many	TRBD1	CSARPGTGDGYTF	TGCAGTGCCCGTCCCGGGACAGGGGACGGCTACACCTTC
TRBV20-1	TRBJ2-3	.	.	CSALSTDTQYF	TGCAGTGCTCTGAGCACAGATACGCAGTATTTT
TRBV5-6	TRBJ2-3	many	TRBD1	CASSAGGQGAEGIEYF	TGTGCCAGCAGCGCCGGGGGACAGGGGGCGGAGGGGATCGAGTATTTT
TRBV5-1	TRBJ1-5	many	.	CASSRGVGSNQPQHF	TGCGCCAGCAGCAGAGGGGTTGGGAGCAATCAGCCCCAGCATTTT
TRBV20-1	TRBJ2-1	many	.	CSATNNNEQFF	TGCAGTGCCACGAATAACAATGAGCAGTTCTTC
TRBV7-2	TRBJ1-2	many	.	CASSLAVDYGYTF	TGTGCCAGCAGCTTAGCGGTTGACTATGGCTACACCTTC
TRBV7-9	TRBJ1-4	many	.	CASSFSTGYGEKLFF	TGTGCCAGCAGTTTTTCAACAGGGTATGGTGAAAAACTGTTTTTT
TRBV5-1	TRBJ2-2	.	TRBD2	CASRPAQGQRGMLRELFF	TGCGCCAGCAGACCAGCCCAGGGGCAGCGGGGGATGTTACGGGAGCTGTTTTTT
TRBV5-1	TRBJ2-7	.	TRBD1	CASSVLPSGTGGYEQYF	TGCGCCAGCAGCGTACTACCATCCGGGACAGGGGGCTACGAGCAGTACTTC
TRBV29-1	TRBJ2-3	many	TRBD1	CSFWTGTDTQYF	TGCAGCTTTTGGACAGGGACAGATACGCAGTATTTT
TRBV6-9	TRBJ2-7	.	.	CASSFTPNGAPEQYF	TGTGCAAGCAGTTTCACCCCGAATGGGGCTCCTGAGCAGTACTTC
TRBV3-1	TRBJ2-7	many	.	CASSQLGGYEQYF	TGTGCCAGCAGCCAACTTGGGGGCTACGAGCAGTACTTC
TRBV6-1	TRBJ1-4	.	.	CASSAYSYLGEKLFF	TGTGCCAGCAGTGCCTACAGTTACCTGGGTGAAAAACTGTTTTTT
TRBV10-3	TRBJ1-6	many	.	CAIRDTSGPLHF	TGTGCCATCAGAGATACTTCGGGTCCCCTCCACTTT
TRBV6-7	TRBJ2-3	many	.	CASSYGRSVGGDTQYF	TGTGCCAGCAGTTACGGTAGGAGTGTGGGGGGCGATACGCAGTATTTT
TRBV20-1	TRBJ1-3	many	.	CSASSGGSAGNTIYF	TGCAGTGCTAGTTCGGGGGGGTCAGCTGGAAACACCATATATTTT
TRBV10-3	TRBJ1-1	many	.	CAISESYAAAGEAFF	TGTGCCATCAGTGAGTCATATGCCGCGGCGGGGGAAGCTTTCTTT
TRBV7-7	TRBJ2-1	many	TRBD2	CASSRERGGYNEQFF	TGTGCCAGCAGCCGGGAGCGGGGGGGATACAATGAGCAGTTCTTC
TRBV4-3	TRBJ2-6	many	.	CASSQKTGSGANVLTF	TGCGCCAGCAGCCAAAAAACAGGGTCTGGGGCCAACGTCCTGACTTTC
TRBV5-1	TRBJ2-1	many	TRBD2	CASSPDQRGTYNEQFF	TGCGCCAGCAGCCCCGACCAGCGGGGAACCTACAATGAGCAGTTCTTC
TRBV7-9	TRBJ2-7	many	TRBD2	CASGTSGGTYEQYF	TGTGCCAGCGGGACTAGCGGGGGGACCTACGAGCAGTACTTC
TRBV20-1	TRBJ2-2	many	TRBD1	CSARDGTGYGELFF	TGCAGTGCTAGAGACGGGACAGGGTACGGGGAGCTGTTTTTT
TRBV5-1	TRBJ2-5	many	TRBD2	CASSFRLADQETQYF	TGCGCCAGCAGCTTCCGACTAGCGGATCAAGAGACCCAGTACTTC
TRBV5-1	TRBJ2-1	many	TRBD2	CASSLAGGSGGNEQFF	TGCGCCAGCAGCTTGGCTGGGGGTAGCGGGGGGAATGAGCAGTTCTTC
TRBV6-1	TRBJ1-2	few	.	CASSEVGQATYGYTF	TGTGCCAGCAGTGAAGTTGGGCAGGCGACCTATGGCTACACCTTC
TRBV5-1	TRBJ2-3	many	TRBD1	CASHRGDSITDTQYF	TGCGCCAGTCACCGAGGGGACAGCATCACAGATACGCAGTATTTT
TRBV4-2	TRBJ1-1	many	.	CASSQEGGGNTEAFF	TGTGCCAGCAGTCAAGAAGGTGGGGGAAACACTGAAGCTTTCTTT
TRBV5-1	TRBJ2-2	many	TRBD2	CASSSTGGAVTGELFF	TGCGCCAGCAGCTCCACCGGGGGGGCGGTCACCGGGGAGCTGTTTTTT
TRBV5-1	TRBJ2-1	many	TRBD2	CASSPLAGGSNEQFF	TGCGCCAGCAGCCCACTAGCGGGGGGGAGCAATGAGCAGTTCTTC
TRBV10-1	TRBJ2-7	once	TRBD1	CSSSDGTGRNEQYF	TGCTCCAGCAGTGATGGGACAGGGAGGAACGAGCAGTACTTC
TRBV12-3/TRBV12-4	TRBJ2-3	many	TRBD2	CASSLGLAGITDTQYF	TGTGCCAGCAGTTTAGGTCTAGCGGGCATCACAGATACGCAGTATTTT
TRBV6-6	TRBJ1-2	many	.	CASSYGGNYGYTF	TGTGCCAGCAGTTATGGGGGAAACTATGGCTACACCTTC
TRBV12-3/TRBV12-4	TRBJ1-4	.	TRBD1	CASKTGAGNEKLFF	TGTGCCAGCAAGACAGGGGCGGGTAATGAAAAACTGTTTTTT
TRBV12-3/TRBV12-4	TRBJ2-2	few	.	CASSLEINGAGELFF	TGTGCCAGCAGTCTCGAAATCAACGGGGCCGGGGAGCTGTTTTTT
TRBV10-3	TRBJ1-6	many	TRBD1	CAIKPGGDSPLHF	TGTGCCATCAAACCAGGGGGAGATTCACCCCTCCACTTT
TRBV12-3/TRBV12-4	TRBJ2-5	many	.	CASSFPGWRETQYF	TGTGCCAGCAGTTTCCCTGGGTGGCGAGAGACCCAGTACTTC
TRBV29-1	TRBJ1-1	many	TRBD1	CSVEGDRETANTEAFF	TGCAGCGTGGAGGGGGACAGGGAAACAGCGAACACTGAAGCTTTCTTT
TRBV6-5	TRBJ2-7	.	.	CASSYSGTPLSYEQYF	TGTGCCAGCAGTTACTCCGGGACACCACTCTCCTACGAGCAGTACTTC
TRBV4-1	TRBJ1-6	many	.	CASSQNNSPLHF	TGCGCCAGCAGCCAAAACAATTCACCCCTCCACTTT
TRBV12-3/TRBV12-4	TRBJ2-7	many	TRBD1	CASSPGTEIYEQYF	TGTGCCAGCAGCCCCGGGACAGAAATCTACGAGCAGTACTTC
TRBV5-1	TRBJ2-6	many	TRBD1	CASSLQGAWTAGANVLTF	TGCGCCAGCAGCTTACAGGGGGCGTGGACGGCTGGGGCCAACGTCCTGACTTTC
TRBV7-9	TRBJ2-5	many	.	CASSLRAGIIQYF	TGTGCCAGCAGCCTCCGGGCCGGGATTATCCAGTACTTC
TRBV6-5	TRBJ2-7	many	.	CASSYDVGYSYEQYF	TGTGCCAGCAGTTACGACGTCGGGTACTCCTACGAGCAGTACTTC